The 30 T cell receptor beta chains presented below share a single source sample, sequenced in a study of blood T cell repertoires in COVID-19. This table comes from immunoSEQ multiplex PCR, and its TCRdb copy is limited to in-frame clones, with some not included. Of about 170,000 clones in the sample, just under 85% were seen once. The sequenced sample consisted of peripheral blood. The receptors were gathered from a woman older than 75 with COVID-19, enrolled during active disease.

The CDR3, as DNA: TGTGCCAGTAGTACTAGACAGACTTCCTACGAGCAGTACTTC. Amino acid sequence: CASSTRQTSYEQYF. V and J are TRBV19 and TRBJ2-7; D perhaps matches TRBD1 (5 bases). This CDR3 spans 14 amino acids. Looked up from germline, CDR1 is LNHDA and CDR2 is SQIVND (reference sequence). Trimming cost V 4 bases and J 1 base, with 11 bases left between them.

This rearrangement joins TRBV25-1 to TRBJ2-5; D unresolved. Germline V gene sequence: CDR1 MGHDK, CDR2 SYGVNS. CDR3 size: 12 residues. V lost 3 bases and J lost 8, with 10 bases in between. CDR3 sequence: CASSDYSRTQYF. DNA for the CDR3: TGTGCCAGCAGTGACTACTCCCGCACCCAGTACTTC.

The chain uses TRBV7-2 and TRBJ2-1, with TRBD1 as a possible D gene (7 bases). Germline CDR1 reads SGHTA; CDR2 reads FQGNSA. CDR3 size: 15 residues. The V end lost 5 bases, the J end lost 4 bases, and 15 bases lay between the germline ends. CDR3 loop: CASSPRGTVYNEQFF. DNA of the CDR3: TGTGCCAGCAGCCCGCGCGGGACAGTTTACAATGAGCAGTTCTTC. The whole variable domain, remainder taken from reference TRBV7-2 and TRBJ2-1, is GAGVSQSPSNKVTEKGKDVELRCDPISGHTALYWYRQSLGQGLEFLIYFQGNSAPDKSGLPSDRFSAERTGGSVSTLTIQRTQQEDSAVYLCASSPRGTVYNEQFFGPGTRLTVL.

This chain connects TRBV28 to TRBJ2-4, with D possibly matching TRBD2 (6 bases). The CDR3 extends over 19 amino acids. The V gene lost 6 bases and the J gene lost 0 bases, with 24 bases spanning the gap. Looked up from germline, CDR1 is MDHEN and CDR2 is SYDVKM. CDR3 sequence (DNA): TGTGCCAGCAGCCCCCCACAGAGGGGAGGTATACTAGCCAAAAACATTCAGTACTTC. Encoded protein: CASSPPQRGGILAKNIQYF.

The chain has TRBV5-6 and TRBJ1-2, with 7 positions matching TRBD1. The CDR3 sequence is 14 residues long. Looked up from germline, CDR1 is SGHDT and CDR2 is YYEEEE. The ends lost 0 bases at V and 3 bases at J; junction bases unmatched: 2. This CDR3 is CASSLGTGDYGYTF. The CDR3 bases are TGTGCCAGCAGCTTGGGGACAGGCGACTATGGCTACACCTTC.

The chain uses TRBV4-2 and TRBJ2-2; 13 nucleotides align to TRBD2. The germline V gene encodes CDR1 LGHNA and CDR2 YNFKEQ. Trimming at V came to 2 bases and at J to 2 bases, leaving 5 bases not matched to a gene. CDR3 length equals 18 residues. The CDR3 sequence: CASSQPLAGGPNTGELFF. For the CDR3, the DNA is TGTGCCAGCAGCCAACCACTAGCGGGGGGGCCAAACACCGGGGAGCTGTTTTTT.

This clone was seen once. The V gene is TRBV18, the J gene TRBJ1-1; D perhaps matches TRBD1 (5 bases). CDR1 is KGHSH, CDR2 LQKENI, per germline. V dropped 5 bases and J dropped 1 base, with 8 bases sitting between them. The CDR3 spans 13 residues. In DNA, the CDR3 is TGTGCCAGCTCATCTACAGGGAACACTGAAGCTTTCTTT. It codes for CASSSTGNTEAFF.

CDR3 amino acids: CASSGAPSYEQYF. CDR3 sequence (DNA): TGTGCCAGCAGTGGGGCCCCGTCTTACGAGCAGTACTTC. V is TRBV2 and J is TRBJ2-7; D call uncertain. The CDR3 covers 13 residues. The V and J ends lost 4 bases and 4 bases respectively, with 11 bases between them. CDR1 and CDR2 from the germline V gene are SNHLY and FYNNEI.

The CDR3 protein is CASSPKPAGGLDTQYF. CDR3 bases: TGTGCCAGCTCACCAAAGCCAGCGGGAGGACTCGATACGCAGTATTTT. The V and J genes are TRBV18 and TRBJ2-3; 9 nucleotides line up with TRBD2. The V segment lost 2 bases and the J segment 6 bases; nucleotides outside the gene matches: 9. CDR3 size: 16 residues. CDR1 and CDR2 from the germline V gene are KGHSH and LQKENI.

The CDR3 here is CASSPRVTGGGETQYF. The DNA for the CDR3 is TGTGCCAGCAGCCCGCGGGTCACAGGGGGCGGCGAGACCCAGTACTTC. The rearrangement uses TRBV5-6 and TRBJ2-5; 9 bases are shared with TRBD1. The CDR3 is 16 residues long. Trimming cost V 4 bases and J 5 bases; bases outside gene matches: 12. CDR1 SGHDT and CDR2 YYEEEE come from the germline V gene.

The chain combines TRBV4-3 with TRBJ1-2, with a tentative D call TRBD1 (6 bases). Germline CDR1 LGHNA, CDR2 YSLEER. V dropped 2 bases and J dropped 4 bases, with 8 bases sitting between them. This CDR3 region has 13 residues. The CDR3 DNA is TGCGCCAGCAGCCAAAGGACAGCCTATGGCTACACCTTC. Its protein is CASSQRTAYGYTF.

This chain uses TRBV10-1 with TRBJ2-7; D gene unclear. Germline V gene data show CDR1 as WNHNN and CDR2 as SYGVQD (reference sequence). The CDR3 is made up of 14 amino acids. V shed 2 bases and J shed 0 bases, with 8 bases lying between them. CDR3 protein: CASSEISCSYEQYF. The CDR3 DNA reads as TGCGCCAGCAGTGAGATCTCCTGCTCCTACGAGCAGTACTTC.

A word on this clone: This sample also contains other DNA sequences that code for the same CDR3. V usage is TRBV7-2 and J usage is TRBJ2-3; 7 bases line up with TRBD2. This CDR3 region has 15 residues. From germline, CDR1 is SGHTA and CDR2 FQGNSA. The V gene end was trimmed by 1 base and the J gene end by 5 bases; junction bases not matched to a gene: 6. Here the CDR3 reads CASSLGGGGGDTQYF. The CDR3 coding sequence is TGTGCCAGCAGCTTAGGGGGCGGGGGTGGAGATACGCAGTATTTT. Variable domain in full (rest from reference TRBV7-2 and TRBJ2-3): GAGVSQSPSNKVTEKGKDVELRCDPISGHTALYWYRQSLGQGLEFLIYFQGNSAPDKSGLPSDRFSAERTGGSVSTLTIQRTQQEDSAVYLCASSLGGGGGDTQYFGPGTRLTVL.

The chain couples TRBV10-3 to TRBJ1-6, with D maybe TRBD1 (5 bases). The V end was cut by 2 bases, the J end by 0 bases, with 8 bases between. The CDR3 runs to 16 residues. The germline gives CDR1 ENHRY, CDR2 SYGVKD. CDR3 DNA sequence: TGTGCCATCAGTGAGGGGGCCAGCTCCTATAATTCACCCCTCCACTTT. Translating gives CAISEGASSYNSPLHF.

This clone came up a few times. The chain carries TRBV5-1 and TRBJ1-2, with a tentative D call TRBD1 (5 bases). The germline CDR1 and CDR2 sequences are SGHRS and YFSETQ. The CDR3 has 15 amino acids. V lost 0 bases and J 4 bases, leaving 13 bases between the germline ends. In DNA, the CDR3 is TGCGCCAGCAGCTTGGCGAGTCAGGGTGGCTATGGCTACACCTTC. Translation gives CASSLASQGGYGYTF.

The CDR3 DNA sequence: TGTGCCAGCAGTTCCCAGGGCTTCGGAGAGACCCAGTACTTC. It specifies CASSSQGFGETQYF. This chain joins TRBV6-5 and TRBJ2-5, with a weak D call TRBD1 (5 bases). Trimming removed 4 bases from V and 4 bases from J, with 13 bases in between. Germline CDR1 MNHEY, CDR2 SVGAGI. The CDR3 loop spans 14 amino acids.

The rearrangement uses TRBV7-9 and TRBJ1-5; TRBD1 matches 9 bases. Germline CDR1 is SEHNR and CDR2 is FQNEAQ (reference sequence). This CDR3 has 15 amino acids. J was trimmed by 7 bases and V by 6 bases; bases with no gene match: 10. As DNA, the CDR3 is TGTGCCAGCAGTTCAACAGGGGGCATGATCCAGCCCCAGCATTTT. It translates to CASSSTGGMIQPQHF.

The chain employs TRBV27 and TRBJ2-7; the match to TRBD2 covers 14 bases. This CDR3 comprises 16 residues. V shed 3 bases and J 0 bases; nucleotides not matched to a gene: 1. Per germline, CDR1 MNHEY and CDR2 SMNVEV (reference sequence). CDR3 in amino acids: CASSLGLAGVSYEQYF. The CDR3 DNA reads TGTGCCAGCAGTTTGGGACTAGCGGGAGTCTCCTACGAGCAGTACTTC.

For the CDR3, the DNA is TGTGCCAGCAGCCGACTAGCGGGTGGAGACTACGAGCAGTACTTC. Translation: CASSRLAGGDYEQYF. The genes are TRBV6-5 and TRBJ2-7, with TRBD2 matching over 10 bases. CDR3 length: 15 residues. The V gene's germline CDR1 is MNHEY and CDR2 SVGAGI. Trimming at V came to 6 bases and at J to 3 bases, leaving 8 bases not matched to a gene.

The rearrangement uses TRBV28 and TRBJ2-7, with TRBD1 matching over 12 bases. This CDR3 is built from 18 residues. The germline gives CDR1 MDHEN, CDR2 SYDVKM. V dropped 7 bases and J dropped 2; count of bases not matched to a gene: 15. The CDR3 protein is CASTLARAGTGGPYEQYF. The CDR3 nucleotides are TGTGCCAGCACCCTCGCGAGGGCTGGGACAGGGGGCCCCTACGAGCAGTACTTC.

The chain uses TRBV5-1 and TRBJ2-7, with a possible D match to TRBD1 (5 bases). The germline CDR1 and CDR2 sequences are SGHRS and YFSETQ. V gave up 4 bases and J gave up 1 base, with 15 bases separating them. The CDR3 has 15 amino acids. In nucleotides, the CDR3 is TGCGCCAGCAGCCCCGGTGGGGCGCCATCCTACGAGCAGTACTTC. Its translation: CASSPGGAPSYEQYF. The variable domain in full, completed from reference TRBV5-1 and TRBJ2-7, reads KAGVTQTPRYLIKTRGQQVTLSCSPISGHRSVSWYQQTPGQGLQFLFEYFSETQRNKGNFPGRFSGRQFSNSRSEMNVSTLELGDSALYLCASSPGGAPSYEQYFGPGTRLTVT.

The rearrangement joins TRBV9 to TRBJ2-7, with 12 bases identical to TRBD2. The germline V gene encodes CDR1 SGDLS and CDR2 YYNGEE. J lost 4 bases, V lost 3 bases, and 5 bases had no gene match. This CDR3 contains 15 residues. DNA of the CDR3: TGTGCCAGCAGCGCCCTAGCGGGGGGGTTTTACGAGCAGTACTTC. It specifies CASSALAGGFYEQYF.

The J gene is TRBJ1-2, the V gene TRBV2; TRBD1 matches at 8 bases. Germline CDR1 reads SNHLY; CDR2 reads FYNNEI. The CDR3 is 15 residues long. Trimming cost V 4 bases and J 6 bases; bases outside gene matches: 10. Here the CDR3 DNA reads TGTGCCAGCAGTGGCTACAGGGGGAAAAGGGATGGCTACACCTTC. Amino acids: CASSGYRGKRDGYTF. The full variable domain, rest sourced from reference TRBV2 and TRBJ1-2, is EPEVTQTPSHQVTQMGQEVILRCVPISNHLYFYWYRQILGQKVEFLVSFYNNEISEKSEIFDDQFSVERPDGSNFTLKIRSTKLEDSAMYFCASSGYRGKRDGYTFGSGTRLTVV.

For the CDR3, the DNA is TGTGCCAGCAGTTTTAGCGGGGGTCCGAGCGAGCAGTACTTC. Protein product: CASSFSGGPSEQYF. The rearrangement links TRBV27 to TRBJ2-7, with 9 bases identical to TRBD2. J was trimmed by 6 bases and V by 3 bases; bases with no gene match: 6. This CDR3 contains 14 residues. CDR1 MNHEY and CDR2 SMNVEV come from the germline V gene (reference sequence).

The chain is built from TRBV19 and TRBJ2-3, with TRBD1 matching 10 bases. CDR1 LNHDA and CDR2 SQIVND come from the germline V gene (reference sequence). There are 16 residues in the CDR3. V dropped 0 bases and J dropped 6; count of bases not matched to a gene: 6. The CDR3 DNA reads TGTGCCAGTAGTATAGAGGGGACAGGGGCGGAGGATACGCAGTATTTT. This encodes CASSIEGTGAEDTQYF.

V usage is TRBV5-4 and J usage is TRBJ2-3; 9 nucleotides align to TRBD2. This CDR3 has 15 residues. Germline V gives CDR1 SGHNT, CDR2 YYREEE (reference sequence). The trim removed 4 bases at V and 1 base at J, leaving 4 bases unmatched. CDR3 amino acids: CASSQRTSGTDTQYF. As DNA, the CDR3 is TGTGCCAGCAGCCAAAGGACTAGCGGCACAGATACGCAGTATTTT.

The rearrangement links TRBV3-1 (or the pseudogene TRBV3-2) to TRBJ2-7; unclear D gene. This CDR3 has 14 amino acids. Per the germline V gene, CDR1 is LGHDT and CDR2 is YNNKEL (reference sequence). Trimming took 1 base from V and 2 from J, leaving 9 bases between them. The CDR3 DNA follows: TGTGCCAGCAGCCAAGTTTGGGCCGCCTACGAGCAGTACTTC. Its translation is CASSQVWAAYEQYF.

This rearrangement joins TRBV7-2 to TRBJ2-1; 12 bases align to TRBD2. The V and J ends lost 5 bases and 6 bases, in that order; junction bases with no gene match: 5. This CDR3 spans 15 amino acids. Germline assignment: CDR1 SGHTA and CDR2 FQGNSA. The CDR3 here is CASSPRLAGVNEQFF. CDR3 bases: TGTGCCAGCAGCCCAAGACTAGCGGGGGTCAATGAGCAGTTCTTC. The whole variable domain, filled in from reference TRBV7-2 and TRBJ2-1, reads GAGVSQSPSNKVTEKGKDVELRCDPISGHTALYWYRQSLGQGLEFLIYFQGNSAPDKSGLPSDRFSAERTGGSVSTLTIQRTQQEDSAVYLCASSPRLAGVNEQFFGPGTRLTVL.

This clone was observed once. This chain connects TRBV2 to TRBJ1-3; D remains unclear. CDR1 is SNHLY and CDR2 is FYNNEI in the germline V gene. Trimming removed 6 bases from V and 1 base from J, with 7 bases in between. This CDR3 contains 13 residues. The CDR3 nucleotides read TGTGCCAGCAGCCGCGTGTCTGGAAACACCATATATTTT. Residues: CASSRVSGNTIYF.

This chain connects TRBV7-8 to TRBJ1-6, with D tentatively TRBD1 (6 bases). This CDR3 comprises 16 residues. V lost 1 base, J lost 2 bases, and 9 bases lay in between. Germline CDR1 is SGHVS and CDR2 is FQNEAQ. The CDR3 nucleotides are TGTGCCAGCAGCTTAGGCAGGGACACCTATAATTCACCCCTCCACTTT. Translated: CASSLGRDTYNSPLHF.